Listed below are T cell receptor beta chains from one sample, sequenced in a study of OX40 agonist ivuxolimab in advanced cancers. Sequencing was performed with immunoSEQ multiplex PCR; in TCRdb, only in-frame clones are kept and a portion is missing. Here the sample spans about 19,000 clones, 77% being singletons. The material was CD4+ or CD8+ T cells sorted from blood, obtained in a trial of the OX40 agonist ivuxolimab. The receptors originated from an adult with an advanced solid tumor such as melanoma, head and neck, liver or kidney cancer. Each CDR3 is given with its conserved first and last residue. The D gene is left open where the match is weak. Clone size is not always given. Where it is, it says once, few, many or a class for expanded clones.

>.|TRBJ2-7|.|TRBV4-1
TGCGCCAGCAGCCAAGCGGAGACCTATTACGAGCAGTACTTC
CASSQAETYYEQYF
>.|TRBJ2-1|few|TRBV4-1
TGCGCCAGCAGCCAAGATCCCTTAACGATGGTAGATGAGCAGTTCTTC
CASSQDPLTMVDEQFF
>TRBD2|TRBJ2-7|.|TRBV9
TGTGCCAGCAGCGTAGAGGGACTAGTTGCCGAGCAGTACTTC
CASSVEGLVAEQYF
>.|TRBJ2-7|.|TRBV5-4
TGTGCCAGCAGCTGGGACCTCTCCGTCCACGAGCAGTACTTC
CASSWDLSVHEQYF
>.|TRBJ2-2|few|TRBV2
TGTGCCAGCACCAGACCCTGGCCCGACACCGGGGAGCTGTTTTTT
CASTRPWPDTGELFF
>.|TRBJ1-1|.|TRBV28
TGTGCCAGCAGCCCAGCCGCGACTTGGGACAAAAACACTGAAGCTTTCTTT
CASSPAATWDKNTEAFF
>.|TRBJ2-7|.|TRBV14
TGTGCCAGCAGCCCCCGCCCGGCGGGACTCTACGAGCAGTACTTC
CASSPRPAGLYEQYF
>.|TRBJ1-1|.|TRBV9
TGTGCCAGCAACGAGGGACTTATGAACACTGAAGCTTTCTTT
CASNEGLMNTEAFF
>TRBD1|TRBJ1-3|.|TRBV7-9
TGTGCCAGCAGCGACCCGGGACAGGGAACGGCTGGAAACACCATATATTTT
CASSDPGQGTAGNTIYF
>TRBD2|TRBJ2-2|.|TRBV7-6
TGTGCCAGCAAGGGGAGGGCCGGGGAGCTGTTTTTT
CASKGRAGELFF
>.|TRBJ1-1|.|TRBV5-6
TGTGCCAGCAGCTTGGGGGTAACGAACACTGAAGCTTTCTTT
CASSLGVTNTEAFF
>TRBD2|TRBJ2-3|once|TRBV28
TGTGCCAGCAGTTCCCTAGAGCGGGGGGGGGCAGATACGCAGTATTTT
CASSSLERGGADTQYF
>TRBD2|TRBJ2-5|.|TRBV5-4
TGTGCCAGCAGCTACTGGGACTATTCCCAAGAGACCCAGTACTTC
CASSYWDYSQETQYF
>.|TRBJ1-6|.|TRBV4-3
TGCGCCAGCAGCCAAGAGGGAGGGAGCTCCTATAATTCACCCCTCCACTTT
CASSQEGGSSYNSPLHF
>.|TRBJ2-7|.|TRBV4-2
TGTGCCAGCAGCCAAGATGGGGCCCTGGGGGAGCAGTACTTC
CASSQDGALGEQYF
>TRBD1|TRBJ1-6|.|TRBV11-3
TGTGCCAGCAGCTCGCCCGACAGGGGGAATTCACCCCTCCACTTT
CASSSPDRGNSPLHF
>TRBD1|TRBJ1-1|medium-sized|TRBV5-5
TGTGCCAGCAGCTTGCTACAGGGGAGATACACTGAAGCTTTCTTT
CASSLLQGRYTEAFF
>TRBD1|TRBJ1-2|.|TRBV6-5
TGTGCCAGCAGTTACCCCGGACAGGGAAAGGGCGGCTACACCTTC
CASSYPGQGKGGYTF
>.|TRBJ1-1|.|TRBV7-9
TGTGCCAGCAGCTTAGATAGTTATGGTCTCAACACTGAAGCTTTCTTT
CASSLDSYGLNTEAFF
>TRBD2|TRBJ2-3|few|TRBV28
TGTGCCAGCAGTTTATCTGTGGGAGGGGTAGGTAGCACAGATACGCAGTATTTT
CASSLSVGGVGSTDTQYF
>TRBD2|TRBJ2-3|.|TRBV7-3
TGTGCCAGCAGCTTAAGGCCTAGCGGGGTTTTAGATACGCAGTATTTT
CASSLRPSGVLDTQYF
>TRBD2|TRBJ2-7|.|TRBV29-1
TGCAGCGTTGAACAGCGGGAGCCCTACGAGCAGTACTTC
CSVEQREPYEQYF
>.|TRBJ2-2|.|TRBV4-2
TGTGCCAGCAGCCAAGGACAGAGTTTGCTGTTTTTT
CASSQGQSLLFF
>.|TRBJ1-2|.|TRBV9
TGTGCCAGCAGCGTAGAAGGCACCGCTAACTATGGCTACACCTTC
CASSVEGTANYGYTF
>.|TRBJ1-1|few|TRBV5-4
TGTGCCAGCAGCTTAGAACTGACTGAAGCTTTCTTT
CASSLELTEAFF
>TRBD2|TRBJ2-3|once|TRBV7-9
TGTGCCAGCAGCTCGGGGGGACTAGGGAGGGTCTTT
CASSSGGLGRVF
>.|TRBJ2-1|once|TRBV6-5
TGTGCCAGCAGTTACGACCTCTACAATGAGCAGTTCTTC
CASSYDLYNEQFF
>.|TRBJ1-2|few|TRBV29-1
TGCAGCGTTGACCCCCGCGGGGTTGGCTACACCTTC
CSVDPRGVGYTF
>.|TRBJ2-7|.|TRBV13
TGTGCCAGCAGAATTAGGGGGGTTCCCTCCTACGAGCAGTACTTC
CASRIRGVPSYEQYF
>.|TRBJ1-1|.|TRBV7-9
TGTGCCAGCACTCCGGGGGACACTGAAGCTTTCTTT
CASTPGDTEAFF
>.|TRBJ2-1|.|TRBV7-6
TGTGCCAGCAGCCCCCCGAGGGTGGACAATGAGCAGTTCTTC
CASSPPRVDNEQFF
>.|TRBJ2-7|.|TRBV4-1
TGCGCCAGCAGCCAAGAGGACGGCAGAACCTACGAGCAGTACTTC
CASSQEDGRTYEQYF
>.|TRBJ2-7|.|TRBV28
TGTGCCAGCAATCCAAGACATGGTTCCTACGAGCAGTACTTC
CASNPRHGSYEQYF
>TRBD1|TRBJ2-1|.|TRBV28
TGTGCCAGCAGTTTATTCCAGGACAGGGTGGTTGATGAGCAGTTCTTC
CASSLFQDRVVDEQFF
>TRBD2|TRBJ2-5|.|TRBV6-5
TGTGCCAGCAGTTACTGGCTAGCGGGCACAGAGACCCAGTACTTC
CASSYWLAGTETQYF
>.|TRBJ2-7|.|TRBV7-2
TGTGCCAGCAGCTTCGACACCCTGGGGGAGCAGTACTTC
CASSFDTLGEQYF
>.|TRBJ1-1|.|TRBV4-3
TGCGCCAGCAGCCAAGACGGGTTCCCGGGGAACACTGAAGCTTTCTTT
CASSQDGFPGNTEAFF
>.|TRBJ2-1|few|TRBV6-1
TGTGCCAGCAGTGAAAAAACGTACTCCCTCGATGAGCAGTTCTTC
CASSEKTYSLDEQFF
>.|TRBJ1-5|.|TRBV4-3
TGCGCCAGCAGCCAAGATGACGCTCGCAATCAGCCCCAGCATTTT
CASSQDDARNQPQHF
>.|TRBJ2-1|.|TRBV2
TGTGCCAGCCCGGGTCCCCGCAATGAGCAGTTCTTC
CASPGPRNEQFF
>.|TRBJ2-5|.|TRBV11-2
TGTGCCAGCAGCAGAGAGGGCCAAGAGACCCAGTACTTC
CASSREGQETQYF
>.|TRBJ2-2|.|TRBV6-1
TGTGCCAGCAGTGAATATCACAGGGGAGGGGCCGGGGAGCTGTTTTTT
CASSEYHRGGAGELFF
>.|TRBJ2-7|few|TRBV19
TGTGCCAGTAGTAGCGGGATCTTCTCCTACGAGCAGTACTTC
CASSSGIFSYEQYF
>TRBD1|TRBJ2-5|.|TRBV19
TGTGCCAGTAGTATGACAGGGGGAAGGGAAGAGACCCAGTACTTC
CASSMTGGREETQYF
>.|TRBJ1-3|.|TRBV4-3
TGCGCCAGCAGCCAAGGATGGGGGGCGGAAAACACCATATATTTT
CASSQGWGAENTIYF
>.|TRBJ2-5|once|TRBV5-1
TGCGCCAGCAGCTTGGATGTAGCGTATTCGGAGACCCAGTACTTC
CASSLDVAYSETQYF